This T cell receptor (beta chain) was sequenced during a study of blood T cells in healthy people across ages. Together with a sample-barcoded 5' primer, a J-beta primer mix was included in a second PCR lasting about 7 to 11 cycles. One entry per CDR3 protein results from TCRdb running MiXCR on the 5' RACE reads. The sample has 800,000 to 950,000 distinct CDR3 sequences; 29% are singletons. Germline V gene lookup returns CDR1 PRHDT and CDR2 FYEKMQ (reference sequence). This CDR3 is 14 amino acids long. V dropped 3 bases and J dropped 6 bases, with 12 bases sitting between them. These data are also associated with another study on T cells of mothers and their children.

The sample comprised blood. V and J are TRBV13 and TRBJ2-1; D could derive from TRBD1 or TRBD2 (5 bases each). The clonotype comes from a middle-aged woman in good health. As DNA, the CDR3 is TGTGCCAGCAGCTTGGGACCCCGGGTCAATGAGCAGTTCTTC. Translating gives CASSLGPRVNEQFF.